A selection of T cell receptor beta chains follows, all from one sample in a study of PD-L1 blockade in urothelial cancer. Here immunoSEQ multiplex PCR was the method, and the copy in TCRdb shows in-frame clones only, minus some. The sample has roughly 40,000 clones; more than 70% are singletons. This material consisted of PBMCs, taken around atezolizumab (anti-PD-L1) treatment. These receptors were taken from a donor aged 40 or older with urothelial cancer. Both conserved end residues are part of each CDR3. D genes are given only for firm matches. Clone size appears in some rows only: once, few, many, or a class for an expanded clone.

V: TRBV7-9; D: TRBD1; size: -; J: TRBJ2-3; length: 15; DNA: TGTGCCAGCAGCGCCCGGGACAGGGGGTCTGGTACGCAGTATTTT; CDR3: CASSARDRGSGTQYF
V: TRBV4-3; D: TRBD1; size: once; J: TRBJ2-4; length: 14; DNA: TGCGCCAGCAGCCAACCGGGACAGCGAAACATTCAGTACTTC; CDR3: CASSQPGQRNIQYF
V: TRBV29-1; D: -; size: -; J: TRBJ2-7; length: 12; DNA: TGCAGCGTTGCTGTCAGTACCTACGAGCAGTACTTC; CDR3: CSVAVSTYEQYF
V: TRBV7-6; D: TRBD1; size: -; J: TRBJ2-2; length: 15; DNA: TGTGCCAGCAGCCCCAGCGCAGGGGGCACCGGGGAGCTGTTTTTT; CDR3: CASSPSAGGTGELFF
V: TRBV2; D: -; size: -; J: TRBJ2-2; length: 13; DNA: TGTGCCAGCAGGGCTGGGCCCACCGGGGAGCTGTTTTTT; CDR3: CASRAGPTGELFF
V: TRBV9; D: -; size: -; J: TRBJ2-2; length: 16; DNA: TGTGCCAGCAGCGTAGCGTGGGGCACGAACACCGGGGAGCTGTTTTTT; CDR3: CASSVAWGTNTGELFF
V: TRBV18; D: -; size: -; J: TRBJ1-4; length: 13; DNA: TGTGCCAGCTCACGCGGGGATGATGAAAAACTGTTTTTT; CDR3: CASSRGDDEKLFF
V: TRBV4-3; D: -; size: once; J: TRBJ2-3; length: 13; DNA: TGCGCCAGCAGCCAAGCCCCTTTCAGTACGCAGTATTTT; CDR3: CASSQAPFSTQYF
V: TRBV5-8; D: TRBD2; size: -; J: TRBJ2-5; length: 18; DNA: TGTGCCAGCAGCTCCACCGGGACTAGCGGGGGCCAAGTGGAGACCCAGTACTTC; CDR3: CASSSTGTSGGQVETQYF
V: TRBV6-1; D: -; size: -; J: TRBJ2-7; length: 12; DNA: TGTGCCACAAGGGAGACTTCCTACGAGCAGTACTTC; CDR3: CATRETSYEQYF
V: TRBV5-6; D: -; size: -; J: TRBJ1-1; length: 15; DNA: TGTGCCAGCAGCTTGGCCTGGACAGCTAACACTGAAGCTTTCTTT; CDR3: CASSLAWTANTEAFF
V: TRBV7-2; D: TRBD2; size: -; J: TRBJ2-5; length: 16; DNA: TGTGCCAGCAGCCGTCCTGGACTAGCCCCATTAGAGACCCAGTACTTC; CDR3: CASSRPGLAPLETQYF
V: TRBV19; D: TRBD1; size: -; J: TRBJ2-7; length: 14; DNA: TGTGCCAGTAGCCTTACAGGGGGCCGGGGCGAGCAGTACTTC; CDR3: CASSLTGGRGEQYF
V: TRBV19; D: -; size: few; J: TRBJ1-5; length: 15; DNA: TGTGCCAGTAGTAGGGGGACACTCAGCAATCAGCCCCAGCATTTT; CDR3: CASSRGTLSNQPQHF
V: TRBV23-1; D: TRBD1; size: -; J: TRBJ2-3; length: 15; DNA: TGCGCCAGCAGTCAAAACGGGACAGGGGGAGATACGCAGTATTTT; CDR3: CASSQNGTGGDTQYF
V: TRBV18; D: -; size: -; J: TRBJ2-2; length: 14; DNA: TGTGCCAGCCTTGGCGGGTTCGGCACCGGGGAGCTGTTTTTT; CDR3: CASLGGFGTGELFF
V: TRBV29-1; D: TRBD2; size: -; J: TRBJ2-7; length: 16; DNA: TGCAGCGTTGACCAAACCACTAGCGGGAGGGCGGTCGAGCAGTACTTC; CDR3: CSVDQTTSGRAVEQYF
V: TRBV6-5; D: TRBD1; size: few; J: TRBJ2-2; length: 15; DNA: TGTGCCAGCAGTTTGTCGGACAGGGACACCGGGGAGCTGTTTTTT; CDR3: CASSLSDRDTGELFF
V: TRBV12-2; D: -; size: -; J: TRBJ2-1; length: 18; DNA: TGTGCAAGTCGCCTCCTAAAGGGTAGCGGGATCTCCTACAATGAGCAGTTCTTC; CDR3: CASRLLKGSGISYNEQFF
V: TRBV6-1; D: -; size: -; J: TRBJ2-6; length: 15; DNA: TGTGCCAGCAGGACTGGGGGGTCTGGGGCCAACGTCCTGACTTTC; CDR3: CASRTGGSGANVLTF
V: TRBV4-3; D: -; size: -; J: TRBJ1-2; length: 13; DNA: TGCGCCAGCAGCCAAGTCGGGGGGTATGGCTACACCTTC; CDR3: CASSQVGGYGYTF
V: TRBV30; D: TRBD2; size: once; J: TRBJ2-7; length: 15; DNA: TGTGCCTGGAGTCCCCTCGGGCGGGGGGGATACGAGCAGTACTTC; CDR3: CAWSPLGRGGYEQYF
V: TRBV7-2; D: -; size: -; J: TRBJ2-1; length: 15; DNA: TGTGCCAGCAGCCCTCCGGGACTCAACTACAATGAGCAGTTCTTC; CDR3: CASSPPGLNYNEQFF
V: TRBV29-1; D: TRBD1; size: -; J: TRBJ2-7; length: 16; DNA: TGCAGCGTTGGTCCCGTACGGGACAGGGGGGGCGACGAGCAGTACTTC; CDR3: CSVGPVRDRGGDEQYF
V: TRBV7-6; D: TRBD1; size: -; J: TRBJ1-1; length: 15; DNA: TGTGCCAGCAGCCCCGGACAGGGGCGGAACACTGAAGCTTTCTTT; CDR3: CASSPGQGRNTEAFF
V: TRBV25-1; D: TRBD2; size: -; J: TRBJ2-7; length: 15; DNA: TGTGCCAGCAGTAACCAGGGACTAGCGGCCTACGAGCAGTACTTC; CDR3: CASSNQGLAAYEQYF
V: TRBV19; D: TRBD1; size: -; J: TRBJ1-2; length: 18; DNA: TGTGCCAGTAGTATAGGGGGCCCGCGGACAGGGTGGTCCTATGGCTACACCTTC; CDR3: CASSIGGPRTGWSYGYTF